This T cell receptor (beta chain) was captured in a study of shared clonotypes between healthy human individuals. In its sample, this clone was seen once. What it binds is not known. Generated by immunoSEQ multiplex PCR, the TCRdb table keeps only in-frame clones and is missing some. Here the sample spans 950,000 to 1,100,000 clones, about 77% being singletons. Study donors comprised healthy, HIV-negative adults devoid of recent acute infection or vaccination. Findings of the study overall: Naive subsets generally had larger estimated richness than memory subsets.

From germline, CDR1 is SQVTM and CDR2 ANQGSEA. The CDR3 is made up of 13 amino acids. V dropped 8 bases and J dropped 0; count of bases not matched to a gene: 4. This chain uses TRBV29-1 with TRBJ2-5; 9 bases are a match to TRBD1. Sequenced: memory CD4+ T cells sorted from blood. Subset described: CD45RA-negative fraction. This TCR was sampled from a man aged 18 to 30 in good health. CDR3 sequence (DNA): TGCAGCACCGGGACAGGGTACCAAGAGACCCAGTACTTC. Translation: CSTGTGYQETQYF.